This TCR beta chain was identified during a study of cytomegalovirus exposure and HLA in healthy donors. For the study at large: For the roughly 400 genotyped donors, more than 65% fell within the Caucasian-associated ancestry cluster.

As for this clone: Its antigen is not known.

The primer mix had 60 Vbeta and 13 Jbeta primers. TCRdb's copy holds only in-frame clones and misses some; the assay was immunoSEQ multiplex PCR. The sample carries about 160,000 clones, around 72% recorded once. The V and J ends lost 2 bases and 7 bases respectively, with 15 bases between them. Germline V gene data show CDR1 as SGHTA and CDR2 as FQGNSA. The CDR3 runs to 15 residues. Findings of the study overall: Most CMV-associated TCR beta chains appeared HLA-restricted in a later analysis.

The clonotype originates from a man in his forties in good health and CMV-seropositive. The specimen sequenced was PBMCs. This sequence joins TRBV7-2 and TRBJ2-1; D remains ambiguous. The CDR3 DNA reads as TGTGCCAGCAGCTTAAGAGTAACCCGAGAGAATGAGCAGTTCTTC. Encoded protein: CASSLRVTRENEQFF.